One and the same sample provided the 5 T cell receptor beta chains below, sequenced in a study of glioma-infiltrating T cells (dated by TCRdb to 2016 to 2017). Reads for this sample came from an Illumina MiSeq. The iRepertoire nested amplicon-rescue multiplex PCR (arm-PCR) platform was used to amplify TCR alpha and beta CDR3 regions from RNA. The public reads were reanalyzed by TCRdb: fastp trimming at Q25, MiXCR alignment, in-frame beta chains only. All rows with the same CDR3 protein become a single entry with the most common DNA and genes. Across this sample there are 100,000 to 150,000 distinct CDR3 sequences, with about 25% seen only once. The leading ten clones occupy 27% of the sample. The specimen sequenced was glioma tissue, nonneoplastic brain tissue, or PBMCs (not recorded which). All receptors come from a human donor with low-grade glioma or glioblastoma, undergoing nonglioma brain surgery, or in good health (not recorded which).

Many counts were recorded for this clonotype. One end of the junction fails to match germline, which may point to a read error. The V and J genes are TRBV6-1 and TRBJ2-1, with 13 bases aligning to TRBD2. The CDR3 covers 16 residues. Germline loops: CDR1 MNHNS, CDR2 SASEGT. DNA of the CDR3: TGTACCAGCAGAGCGGGACTAGCGGGGTCTTACAATGAGCAGTTCTTC. Protein sequence: CTSRAGLAGSYNEQFF.

The V call is TRBV7-9, the J call TRBJ1-1; 8 bases map to TRBD1. Trimming took 2 bases from V and 6 from J; bases not matched to a gene: 17. CDR1 is SEHNR and CDR2 is FQNEAQ in the germline V gene (reference sequence). The CDR3 covers 18 residues. This chain's CDR3 is CASSLFRAGGYPSPEAFF. In DNA form, the CDR3 reads TGTGCCAGCAGCTTATTCCGGGCAGGGGGCTATCCCAGCCCTGAAGCTTTCTTT.

The chain uses TRBV6-2 or TRBV6-3 and TRBJ1-5; TRBD1 agrees at 8 bases. There are 16 residues in the CDR3. Germline-derived CDR1 and CDR2 are MNHEY and SVGEGT. After removal of 2 bases from V and 6 bases from J, the junction contained 9 bases not matched to a gene. The CDR3 DNA follows: TGTGCCAGCAGTTACGGACAGGGTAGATACAGTCAGCCCCAGCATTTT. Translating it yields CASSYGQGRYSQPQHF.

This clonotype was detected only a few times. The chain carries TRBV10-1 and TRBJ2-3; 9 bases fit TRBD1. This CDR3 spans 16 amino acids. Germline V gene sequence: CDR1 WNHNN, CDR2 SYGVQD (reference sequence). V was pared by 5 bases and J by 1 base, with 7 bases of the junction left unmatched. DNA of the CDR3: TGCGCCAGCAGTCCGGACAGGGGAAGGGGCACAGATACGCAGTATTTT. Its protein product is CASSPDRGRGTDTQYF.

This clonotype was picked up one time. This may stem from a read error, because a much larger clone lies one nucleotide away. This chain connects TRBV28 to TRBJ1-1, with no clear D. The CDR3 is 11 amino acids. Germline V gene data show CDR1 as MDHEN and CDR2 as SYDVKM. The CDR3 is CASRGNNEAFF. The CDR3 nucleotides are TGTGCCAGCAGGGGAAACAATGAAGCTTTCTTT.